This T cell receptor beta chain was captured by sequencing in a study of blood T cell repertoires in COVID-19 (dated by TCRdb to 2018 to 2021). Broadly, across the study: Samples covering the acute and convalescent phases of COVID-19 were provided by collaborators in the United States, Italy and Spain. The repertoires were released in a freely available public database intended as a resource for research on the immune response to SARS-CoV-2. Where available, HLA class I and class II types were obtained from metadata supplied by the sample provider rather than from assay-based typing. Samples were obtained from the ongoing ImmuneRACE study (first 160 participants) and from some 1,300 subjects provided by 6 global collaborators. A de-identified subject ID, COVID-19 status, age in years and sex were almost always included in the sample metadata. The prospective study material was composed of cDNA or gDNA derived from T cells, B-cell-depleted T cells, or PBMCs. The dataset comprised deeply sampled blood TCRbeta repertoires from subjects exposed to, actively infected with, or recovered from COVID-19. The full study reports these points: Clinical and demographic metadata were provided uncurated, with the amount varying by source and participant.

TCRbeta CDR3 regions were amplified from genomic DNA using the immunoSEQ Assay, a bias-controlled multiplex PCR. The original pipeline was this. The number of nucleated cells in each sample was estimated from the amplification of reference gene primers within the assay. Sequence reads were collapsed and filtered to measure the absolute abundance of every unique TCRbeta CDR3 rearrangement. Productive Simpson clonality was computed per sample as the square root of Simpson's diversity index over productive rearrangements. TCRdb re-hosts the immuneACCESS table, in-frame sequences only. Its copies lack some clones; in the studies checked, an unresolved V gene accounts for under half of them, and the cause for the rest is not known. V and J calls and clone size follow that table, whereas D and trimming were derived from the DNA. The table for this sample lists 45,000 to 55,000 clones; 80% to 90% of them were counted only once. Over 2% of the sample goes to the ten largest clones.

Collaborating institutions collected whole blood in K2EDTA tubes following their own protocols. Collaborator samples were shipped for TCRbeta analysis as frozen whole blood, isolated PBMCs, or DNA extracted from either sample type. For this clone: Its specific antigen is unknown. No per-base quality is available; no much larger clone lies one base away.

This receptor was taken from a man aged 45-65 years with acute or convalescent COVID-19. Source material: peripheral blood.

The DNA is TGTGCCAGCAGTCCCTTGACTAGCGGGAGGTTGGAGACCCAGTACTTC. This yields the protein CASSPLTSGRLETQYF. The rearrangement joined TRBV27 to TRBJ2-5; 13 nucleotides in the junction match TRBD2. In the germline V gene (reference sequence), CDR1 corresponds to MNHEY and CDR2 to SMNVEV. Relative to germline, V is missing 5 bases and J is missing 5 bases, with 8 bases of the junction outside any gene match. The CDR3 holds 16 amino acids from the cysteine to the phenylalanine. This entry keeps only the CDR3 DNA: 48 bases, framed from base 1.